The 16 T cell receptor beta chains below were found in one sample sequenced in a study of cytomegalovirus exposure and HLA in healthy donors. This PCR relied on a set of 60 Vbeta primers and 13 Jbeta primers. Produced via immunoSEQ multiplex PCR; TCRdb's table is partial and in-frame only. The data contain about 250,000 clones, about three quarters of them singletons. Sequences were obtained from PBMCs. The origin of the receptors is a boy between 10 and 17 years old in good health and CMV-seronegative.

The J gene is TRBJ1-5, the V gene TRBV5-5; 8 nucleotides align to TRBD1. Trimming cost V 4 bases and J 0 bases; bases outside gene matches: 6. The CDR3 contains 16 residues. Germline V lookup: CDR1 SGHKS, CDR2 YYEKEE (reference sequence). Here the CDR3 DNA reads TGTGCCAGCAGCCGGACCGGGACAGGTAGCAATCAGCCCCAGCATTTT. Protein product: CASSRTGTGSNQPQHF.

The V and J genes are TRBV28 and TRBJ2-7, with D tentatively TRBD2 (6 bases). The CDR3 sequence is 14 residues long. Germline-derived CDR1 and CDR2 are MDHEN and SYDVKM. Between the trimmed V and J ends, which lost 10 bases and 0 bases, there was a span of 16 bases. CDR3 loop: CATTRDWTSYEQYF. CDR3 nucleotide sequence: TGTGCCACCACAAGGGACTGGACCTCCTACGAGCAGTACTTC.

This clone was counted a few times. The chain couples TRBV6-5 to TRBJ1-1, with a weak D call TRBD1 (5 bases). CDR3 length: 14 amino acids. CDR1 and CDR2 from the germline V gene are MNHEY and SVGAGI. V lost 0 bases, J lost 4 bases, and 9 bases lay in between. DNA for the CDR3: TGTGCCAGCAGTTACTCGGCCGGGGGCACTGAAGCTTTCTTT. Amino acid sequence: CASSYSAGGTEAFF.

This clone showed up just once. The chain is built from TRBV11-2 and TRBJ2-1; D may be TRBD2 (5 bases). Trimming took 3 bases from V and 4 from J, leaving 19 bases between them. The CDR3 has 17 residues. CDR1 is SGHAT, CDR2 FQNNGV, per germline. CDR3 residues: CASSLSTSGSKYNEQFF. In DNA, the CDR3 is TGTGCCAGCAGCTTGTCGACATCGGGGTCGAAATACAATGAGCAGTTCTTC.

This clone appeared a single time. The rearrangement links TRBV7-7 to TRBJ1-4; no clear D. V lost 5 bases, J lost 8 bases, and 21 bases lay in between. The CDR3 length is 16 residues. The V gene's germline CDR1 is SSHAT and CDR2 FNYEAQ (reference sequence). The CDR3 reads CASSVRERLIYEKLFF. In DNA, the CDR3 is TGTGCCAGCAGCGTCCGGGAGAGGCTAATTTACGAAAAACTGTTTTTT.

V usage is TRBV27 and J usage is TRBJ1-1; the match to TRBD1 covers 7 bases. The CDR3 is made up of 14 amino acids. V shed 4 bases and J 6 bases; nucleotides not matched to a gene: 8. Germline lookup yields CDR1 MNHEY and CDR2 SMNVEV (reference sequence). The CDR3 DNA reads TGTGCCAGCAGTTCCCGACAGGGATGGTCTGAAGCTTTCTTT. This sequence encodes CASSSRQGWSEAFF.

The V gene is TRBV7-9, the J gene TRBJ1-2, with D maybe TRBD1 (6 bases). V gave up 1 base and J gave up 7 bases, with 10 bases separating them. The CDR3 covers 13 residues. Germline V CDR1 and CDR2: SEHNR, FQNEAQ (reference sequence). CDR3 in DNA: TGTGCCAGCAGCTTAGAGGACAGTTGTGGCTACACCTTC. Its protein product is CASSLEDSCGYTF.

The chain combines TRBV27 with TRBJ2-7; TRBD1 agrees at 8 bases. The CDR3 has 15 amino acids. V dropped 6 bases and J dropped 7; count of bases not matched to a gene: 14. Germline CDR1 and CDR2: MNHEY and SMNVEV (reference sequence). The CDR3 loop reads CASSHKGQGAREQYF. The CDR3 nucleotides are TGTGCCAGCAGCCACAAGGGGCAGGGGGCGCGTGAGCAGTACTTC.

The CDR3 protein is CASSPERASGGTDTQYF. In nucleotides, the CDR3 is TGTGCCAGCAGCCCGGAAAGAGCTAGCGGGGGCACAGATACGCAGTATTTT. V and J are TRBV4-2 and TRBJ2-3; 9 nucleotides match TRBD2. CDR1 and CDR2 (germline): LGHNA, YNFKEQ. With 4 bases clipped from V and 1 base from J, the junction kept 9 bases outside the gene matches. The CDR3 is 17 amino acids.

V and J are TRBV1 and TRBJ1-2. TRBV1 is a documented pseudogene. The CDR3 extends over 17 amino acids. This CDR3 reads CTSSQVSPRRVSYGYTF. The CDR3 nucleotides read TGCACCAGCAGCCAAGTTTCTCCTCGACGGGTTAGTTATGGCTACACCTTC.

The gene calls are TRBV7-2 and TRBJ2-1; D uncertain. V shed 5 bases and J shed 4 bases, with 9 bases lying between them. The CDR3 is made up of 13 amino acids. Germline lookup yields CDR1 SGHTA and CDR2 FQGNSA. The CDR3, as DNA: TGTGCCAGCAGCCTAAGTCTGTACAATGAGCAGTTCTTC. It codes for CASSLSLYNEQFF.

The chain employs TRBV4-1 and TRBJ1-2; D is uncertain. CDR1 MGHRA and CDR2 YSYEKL come from the germline V gene. Trimming removed 3 bases at V and 7 bases at J, with 6 bases between. The CDR3 is made up of 11 amino acids. The CDR3 DNA sequence: TGCGCCAGCAGCCAGTACGGTGGCTACACCTTC. This codes for CASSQYGGYTF.

Here the CDR3 reads CASVSGQVNNEQFF. In nucleotides, the CDR3 is TGTGCCAGCGTCTCGGGACAGGTTAACAATGAGCAGTTCTTC. This rearrangement joins TRBV11-3 to TRBJ2-1; 8 nucleotides line up with TRBD1. The germline gives CDR1 SGHNT, CDR2 YENEEA. The CDR3 contains 14 residues. Trimming removed 8 bases from V and 5 bases from J; junction bases left unmatched: 8.

This chain links TRBV13 with TRBJ2-7, with 8 bases aligning to TRBD1. The J segment lost 3 bases and the V segment lost 8 bases, leaving 12 bases of the junction unmatched. The CDR3 extends over 15 amino acids. Germline CDR1 and CDR2: PRHDT and FYEKMQ (reference sequence). CDR3 nucleotides: TGTGCCAGCGGAGCAACCGGGACAGGAGACTACGAGCAGTACTTC. This translates into CASGATGTGDYEQYF.

The genes are TRBV11-3 and TRBJ2-3; D uncertain. The CDR3 totals 15 residues. V lost 2 bases to trimming and J lost 4 bases, with 13 bases between them. Germline values: CDR1 SGHNT, CDR2 YENEEA. CDR3 coding DNA: TGTGCCAGCAGCTTACGAGCAAGCTACGCAGATACGCAGTATTTT. Translated, it gives CASSLRASYADTQYF.

The genes are TRBV9 and TRBJ1-1; 8 bases fit TRBD1. The CDR3 spans 15 residues. Germline values: CDR1 SGDLS, CDR2 YYNGEE. V lost 1 base and J lost 0; bases outside the gene matches: 2. In nucleotides, the CDR3 is TGTGCCAGCAGCGTAAGGGGACAGGTGAACACTGAAGCTTTCTTT. This sequence encodes CASSVRGQVNTEAFF.